The present entry profiles one TCR beta chain with its context. Its matching antigen is unknown. A second PCR of 7 to 11 cycles used a sample-barcoded 5' primer and a J-beta primer mix. TCRdb re-analysed the 5' RACE reads in MiXCR, keeping a single row per CDR3 protein. The data hold 450,000 to 700,000 distinct CDR3 sequences, with approximately 25% observed a single time. Germline V CDR1 and CDR2: KGHSH, LQKENI. This CDR3 comprises 14 residues. The ends were cut back, 3 bases at V and 4 bases at J, with 10 bases in the middle. This specimen comes from a study of blood T cells in healthy people across ages. Regarding the study as a whole: Unknown CMV status may confound age-related changes in expanded clones.

The chain employs TRBV18 and TRBJ2-1; D might be TRBD1 or TRBD2, each matching 5 bases. The clonotype was recovered from a woman between 65 and 79 years old in good health. The sequencing input was blood. The CDR3 bases are TGTGCCAGCTCACCCCGAGAGGGGTACAATGAGCAGTTCTTC. This sequence encodes CASSPREGYNEQFF.